The T cell receptor beta chain under discussion was sequenced for a study of early T cells in non-severe SARS-CoV-2 infection (dated by TCRdb to the early 2020s). Background for the entire study: Bulk RNA from unsorted whole blood was used for TCR sequencing, so alpha and beta chains could not be paired.

Libraries were constructed by 5' RACE. For sequencing, a NextSeq 500 was employed. The TCR library protocol attached unique molecular identifiers to individual cDNA molecules to correct for sequencing error and PCR bias. Both TCR alpha and beta chains were sequenced, and tight co-correlation was observed between alpha and beta sequence abundances in each sample. In the original analysis: Decombinator V4 was used to annotate TCR sequences for V gene, J gene and CDR3. TCRs were defined as expanded if a significant change between any two time points was detected under a Poisson model with p below 0.0001. TCR abundances were normalised to the total number of TCRs sequenced in each sample and reported as counts per million. MAIT TCRs were defined by TRAV1-2 paired with TRAJ12, TRAJ20 or TRAJ33, and iNKT TCRs by TRAV10 paired with TRAJ18. VDJdb, accessed 1 November 2021, was searched for CMV, EBV and SARS-CoV-2 annotated TCRs, with TCRs annotated for multiple antigens excluded. TCRdb handled the public reads itself, with Q25 trimming in fastp and clone calling in MiXCR, and kept productive beta chains. One record per CDR3 amino acid sequence lists the most common genes and DNA. V and J calls and clone size were set by TCRdb, not the authors. Across this sample there are 87,000 or so distinct CDR3 sequences, with around 13% seen only once. The ten largest clones capture around 5.8% of the sample.

Note on this clonotype: The antigen this receptor binds is unknown. Per-nucleotide qualities are absent, and no much larger clonotype sits a single base away.

Study-wide findings and limitations: VDJdb matching was skewed toward anti-spike CD8 responses and likely underestimated virus-specific expansions, missing private and CD4 specificities.

Reading the germline V gene gives CDR1 SQVTM and CDR2 ANQGSEA. From its cysteine to its phenylalanine, the CDR3 spans 10 amino acids. The entry retains the CDR3 DNA only, 30 bases that are in frame from base 1. Cut back by 7 bases and 3 bases, the V and J ends lie 7 bases apart. This was a case-control study nested in a cohort of healthcare workers in London, UK, who had nasopharyngeal swab PCR tests and blood samples taken every week. Healthcare workers were enrolled in the week of the UK lockdown, from 23 to 31 March 2020, and were followed every week for up to about 16 weeks. This TCR was recovered from an adult who was a healthcare worker with PCR-confirmed SARS-CoV-2 infection or an uninfected control (not recorded which). The sequenced sample consisted of whole blood. The sequence joins TRBV29-1 to TRBJ2-7; the D segment cannot be called with confidence. The CDR3 sequence is CSARDYEQYF. The DNA sequence is TGCAGCGCGAGAGACTACGAGCAGTACTTC.